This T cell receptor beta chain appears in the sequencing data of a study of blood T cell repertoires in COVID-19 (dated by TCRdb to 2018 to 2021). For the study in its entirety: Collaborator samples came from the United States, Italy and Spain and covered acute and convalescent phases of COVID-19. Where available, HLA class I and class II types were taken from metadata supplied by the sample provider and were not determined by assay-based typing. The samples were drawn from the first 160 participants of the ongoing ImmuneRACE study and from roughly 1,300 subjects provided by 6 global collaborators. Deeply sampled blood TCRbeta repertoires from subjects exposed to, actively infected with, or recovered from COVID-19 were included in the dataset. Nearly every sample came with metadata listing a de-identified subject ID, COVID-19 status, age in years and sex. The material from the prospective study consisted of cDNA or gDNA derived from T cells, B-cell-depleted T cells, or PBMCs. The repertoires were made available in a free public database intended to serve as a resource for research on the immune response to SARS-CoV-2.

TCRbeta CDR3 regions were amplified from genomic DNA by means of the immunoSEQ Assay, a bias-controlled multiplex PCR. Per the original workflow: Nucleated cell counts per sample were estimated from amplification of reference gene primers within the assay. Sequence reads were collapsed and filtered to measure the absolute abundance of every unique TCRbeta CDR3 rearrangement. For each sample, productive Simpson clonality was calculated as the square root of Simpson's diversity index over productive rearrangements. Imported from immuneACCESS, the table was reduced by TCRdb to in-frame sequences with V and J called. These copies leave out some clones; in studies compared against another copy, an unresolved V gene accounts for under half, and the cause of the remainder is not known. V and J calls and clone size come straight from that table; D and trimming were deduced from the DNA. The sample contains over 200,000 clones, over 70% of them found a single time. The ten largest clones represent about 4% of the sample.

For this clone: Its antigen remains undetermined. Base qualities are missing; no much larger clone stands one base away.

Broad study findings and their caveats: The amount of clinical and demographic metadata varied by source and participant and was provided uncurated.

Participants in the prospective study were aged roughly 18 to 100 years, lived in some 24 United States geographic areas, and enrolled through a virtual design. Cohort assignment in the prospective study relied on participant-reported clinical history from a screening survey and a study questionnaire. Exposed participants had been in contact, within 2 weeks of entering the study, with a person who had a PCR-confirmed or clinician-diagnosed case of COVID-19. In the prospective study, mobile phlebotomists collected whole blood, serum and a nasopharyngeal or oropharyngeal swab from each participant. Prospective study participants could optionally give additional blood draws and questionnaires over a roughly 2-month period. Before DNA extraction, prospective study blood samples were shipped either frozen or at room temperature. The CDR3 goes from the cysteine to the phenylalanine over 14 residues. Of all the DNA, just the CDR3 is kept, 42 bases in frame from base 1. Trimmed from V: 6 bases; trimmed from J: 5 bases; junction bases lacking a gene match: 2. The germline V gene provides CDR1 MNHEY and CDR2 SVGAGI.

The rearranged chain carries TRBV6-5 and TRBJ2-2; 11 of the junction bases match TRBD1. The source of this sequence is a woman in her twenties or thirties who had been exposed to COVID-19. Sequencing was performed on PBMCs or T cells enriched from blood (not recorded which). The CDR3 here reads CASRGTGGTGELFF. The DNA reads TGTGCCAGCAGGGGGACAGGGGGTACCGGGGAGCTGTTTTTT.